Presented here are 19 T cell receptor beta chains from one specimen sequenced in a study of early T cells in non-severe SARS-CoV-2 infection. TCRdb re-called the 5' RACE reads through MiXCR, storing one row per CDR3 protein. The sample lists more than 20,000 distinct CDR3 sequences; less than 7% were seen once. The source material was whole blood. These receptor sequences come from an adult who was a healthcare worker with PCR-confirmed SARS-CoV-2 infection or an uninfected control (not recorded which).

Regarding this clonotype: It may be a read error: a sequence one base away is much more abundant. V is TRBV9 and J is TRBJ2-7; TRBD1 aligns across 9 bases. J gave up 5 bases and V 8 bases, and 20 bases lay outside the gene matches. The CDR3 length is 17 residues. Germline lookup yields CDR1 SGDLS and CDR2 YYNGEE. CDR3 nucleotides: TGTGCCAGAAGCTTACGGACCCGGGACAGGGTCTTGCACGAGCAGTACTTC. Translation gives CARSLRTRDRVLHEQYF.

The sample holds many counts of this clonotype. The chain has TRBV28 and TRBJ1-2; weak D call: TRBD1 (5 bases). The CDR3 sequence is 14 residues long. From germline, CDR1 is MDHEN and CDR2 SYDVKM. Trimming cost V 1 base and J 4 bases, with 10 bases left between them. CDR3 amino acids: CASSLSAGPYGYTF. The CDR3 coding sequence is TGTGCCAGCAGTTTATCGGCAGGGCCCTATGGCTACACCTTC.

This clonotype is categorized as medium-sized. V and J are TRBV20-1 and TRBJ2-7; the D is unclear. The germline gives CDR1 DFQATT, CDR2 SNEGSKA (reference sequence). Trimming left V 4 bases short and J 4 bases short, with 20 bases between. The CDR3 is made up of 15 amino acids. The CDR3 loop is CSAMSSGSEGYEQYF. The CDR3 coding sequence is TGCAGTGCTATGTCTTCGGGTTCCGAAGGGTACGAGCAGTACTTC.

Of note for this clonotype: A junction boundary mismatches the germline segment, possibly from a read error. This sequence joins TRBV5-1 and TRBJ2-1; 7 bases match TRBD2. Germline values: CDR1 SGHRS, CDR2 YFSETQ. The CDR3 contains 16 residues. The CDR3 bases are TGCACCAGCAGCCTACTAGCGCCGAGCTCCTACAATGAGCAGTTCTTC. It yields the protein CTSSLLAPSSYNEQFF.

There are many counts of this clonotype. This chain connects TRBV6-6 to TRBJ2-3, with TRBD1 as a possible D gene (6 bases). Trimming removed 2 bases at V and 2 bases at J, with 23 bases between. This CDR3 is 19 amino acids long. Germline CDR1 reads MNHNY; CDR2 reads SVGAGI (reference sequence). CDR3: CASSYGQRRSPAPTDTQYF. In DNA, the CDR3 is TGTGCCAGCAGTTACGGACAGCGCCGCTCCCCAGCACCCACAGATACGCAGTATTTT.

The chain has TRBV6-6 and TRBJ2-7, with 8 bases lining up with TRBD2. J gave up 0 bases and V 6 bases, and 4 bases lay outside the gene matches. The germline CDR1 and CDR2 sequences are MNHNY and SVGAGI (reference sequence). The CDR3 loop spans 14 amino acids. The DNA of the CDR3 is TGTGCCAGCAGGAGAGCGGGGGACTCCTACGAGCAGTACTTC. It specifies CASRRAGDSYEQYF.

This clonotype is termed medium-sized. The chain uses TRBV20-1 and TRBJ1-1, with 7 bases lining up with TRBD1. This CDR3 is built from 15 residues. The germline V gene encodes CDR1 DFQATT and CDR2 SNEGSKA (reference sequence). The V and J ends lost 4 bases and 5 bases, in that order; junction bases with no gene match: 13. DNA for the CDR3: TGCAGTGCTACCGCCGCTCGACAGGGAGGGACTGAAGCTTTCTTT. It yields the protein CSATAARQGGTEAFF.

This rearrangement joins TRBV29-1 to TRBJ2-1; D possibly corresponds to TRBD2 (6 bases). Germline loops: CDR1 SQVTM, CDR2 ANQGSEA. Trimming stripped 8 bases from V and 12 bases from J, with 8 bases between. The length of the CDR3 is 8 residues. The CDR3 DNA sequence: TGCAGCCCCGGGGGGCAGTTCTTC. Translation: CSPGGQFF.

The genes are TRBV11-2 and TRBJ2-1, with 7 bases aligning to TRBD1. The germline gives CDR1 SGHAT, CDR2 FQNNGV. V was pared by 6 bases and J by 3 bases, with 8 bases of the junction left unmatched. This CDR3 has 15 amino acids. CDR3 DNA: TGTGCCAGCAGGAACCCGGGACAGAACTACAATGAGCAGTTCTTC. It codes for CASRNPGQNYNEQFF.

The rearrangement uses TRBV5-8 and TRBJ2-1, with D tentatively TRBD1 (6 bases). This CDR3 is 16 amino acids long. The V and J ends lost 2 bases and 0 bases respectively, with 12 bases between them. Germline lookup yields CDR1 SGHTS and CDR2 YDEGEE. Here the CDR3 reads CASSLWQGSSYNEQFF. CDR3 coding DNA: TGTGCCAGCAGCTTATGGCAGGGGAGCTCCTACAATGAGCAGTTCTTC. Full variable domain (outside the CDR3, taken from reference TRBV5-8 and TRBJ2-1): EAGVTQSPTHLIKTRGQQATLRCSPISGHTSVYWYQQALGLGLQFLLWYDEGEERNRGNFPPRFSGRQFPNYSSELNVNALELEDSALYLCASSLWQGSSYNEQFFGPGTRLTVL.

This CDR3 is CASSEARTTGGELFF. The CDR3 nucleotides are TGTGCCAGCAGTGAAGCCCGAACAACTGGAGGGGAGCTGTTTTTT. The rearrangement joins TRBV2 to TRBJ2-2; D call uncertain. V lost 0 bases and J 8 bases, leaving 13 bases between the germline ends. Germline CDR1 SNHLY, CDR2 FYNNEI. The CDR3 sequence is 15 residues long. The whole variable domain, filled in from reference TRBV2 and TRBJ2-2, reads EPEVTQTPSHQVTQMGQEVILRCVPISNHLYFYWYRQILGQKVEFLVSFYNNEISEKSEIFDDQFSVERPDGSNFTLKIRSTKLEDSAMYFCASSEARTTGGELFFGEGSRLTVL.

This clonotype was seen ten or more times. V usage is TRBV4-1 and J usage is TRBJ2-7, with D possibly TRBD1 on 6 matching bases. The germline V and J ends were trimmed by 1 base and 3 bases, with 13 bases remaining between them. CDR1 and CDR2 from the germline V gene are MGHRA and YSYEKL. The CDR3 is 15 residues long. The CDR3 DNA is TGCGCCAGCAGCCAAGCCTTTGGACAGAGCTACGAGCAGTACTTC. It encodes CASSQAFGQSYEQYF.

The chain is built from TRBV20-1 and TRBJ2-2; 9 bases map to TRBD1. Trimming took 3 bases from V and 6 from J; bases not matched to a gene: 5. The CDR3 runs 14 residues. Germline loops: CDR1 DFQATT, CDR2 SNEGSKA (reference sequence). The CDR3 nucleotides are TGCAGTGCTAGCTGGACAGGGGTGCCCGGGGAGCTGTTTTTT. It translates to CSASWTGVPGELFF.

Many counts were recorded for this clonotype. The gene calls are TRBV15 and TRBJ1-2; D perhaps matches TRBD1 (5 bases). The V and J ends lost 3 bases and 8 bases respectively, with 13 bases between them. The CDR3 spans 13 residues. From germline, CDR1 is LNHNV and CDR2 YYDKDF (reference sequence). DNA of the CDR3: TGTGCCACCAGCAGCCAGGGCTTTCGGGGCTACACCTTC. Its translation is CATSSQGFRGYTF.

This clonotype was observed at least ten times. This chain joins TRBV28 and TRBJ2-7; 7 nucleotides line up with TRBD2. Germline CDR1 MDHEN, CDR2 SYDVKM. This CDR3 comprises 15 residues. Trimming cost V 2 bases and J 6 bases; bases outside gene matches: 10. CDR3 residues: CASSLLKSGTPEQYF. DNA of the CDR3: TGTGCCAGCAGTTTACTGAAGAGCGGGACTCCCGAGCAGTACTTC.

This clonotype was counted a few times. The rearrangement uses TRBV9 and TRBJ1-3; D remains ambiguous. V was pared by 1 base and J by 8 bases, with 13 bases between. The CDR3 consists of 14 residues. CDR1 is SGDLS, CDR2 YYNGEE, per germline. The CDR3 DNA is TGTGCCAGCAGCGTAACGGGTCCCTCGGACACCATATATTTT. Amino acids: CASSVTGPSDTIYF.

On this clonotype: A read error may explain this, as a much larger clone is one base away. The chain's CDR3 is CASGSAHYEQYF. CDR3 in DNA: TGTGCCAGCGGCTCAGCCCACTACGAGCAGTACTTC. J is TRBJ2-7 and V is TRBV2; D not resolved. Germline CDR1 is SNHLY and CDR2 is FYNNEI. The CDR3 has 12 amino acids. V was clipped by 8 bases and J by 3 bases, with 11 bases between them.

This clonotype was found a few times. The CDR3 sequence: CASSQDWGGTDTQYF. The CDR3 DNA follows: TGCGCCAGCAGCCAAGATTGGGGGGGTACAGATACGCAGTATTTT. The chain carries TRBV4-1 and TRBJ2-3; 7 bases fit TRBD2. Germline loops: CDR1 MGHRA, CDR2 YSYEKL. CDR3 size: 15 residues. V gave up 0 bases and J gave up 3 bases; unmatched junction bases: 3.

This clonotype was picked up many times. The chain carries TRBV6-5 and TRBJ2-1, with 8 bases matching TRBD1. The CDR3 loop spans 15 amino acids. Trimming cost V 6 bases and J 4 bases; bases outside gene matches: 8. The germline gives CDR1 MNHEY, CDR2 SVGAGI. The CDR3 sequence: CASSGTGTGYNEQFF. The CDR3, as DNA: TGTGCCAGCAGCGGAACCGGGACAGGTTACAATGAGCAGTTCTTC.